Sequencing of this T cell receptor (beta chain) was carried out in a study of blood T cells in healthy people across ages. Unmatched junction bases numbered 8, after V lost 8 bases and J lost 4 bases. From germline, CDR1 is LNHDA and CDR2 SQIVND (reference sequence). The CDR3 consists of 14 residues. Primers used in a second PCR of about 7 to 12 cycles were a sample-barcoded 5' primer and a J-beta primer mix. A tag from a template-switch adaptor with 12 random nucleotides marked each cDNA molecule. TCRdb reanalysed the 5' RACE reads using MiXCR and keeps one entry per CDR3 protein. Here the sample spans more than 550,000 distinct CDR3 sequences, about a fifth being singletons. As for this clonotype: Its matching antigen is unknown.

Study-level findings and limits: Researchers deemed the diversity estimates from one million T cells underestimates. Measured against age, TCR beta diversity per million T cells decreased in a roughly linear manner.

The extraction recovered at least 5 micrograms of total RNA per sample. Input material: blood. The sequence derives from a man between 65 and 85 years old in good health. The chain couples TRBV19 to TRBJ2-3, with 8 nucleotides matching TRBD2. The DNA of the CDR3 is TGTGCCAGTCGATATAGCGGGGACGCAGATACGCAGTATTTT. Its translation is CASRYSGDADTQYF.